Following are 25 T cell receptor beta chains from one sample sequenced in a study of spatial heterogeneity in lung cancer. Overall study results and limits: Intratumoral expanded alpha and beta TCR counts were found to track tumor mutation counts.

TCRdb used MiXCR to reprocess the 5' RACE reads, holding one entry per CDR3 protein. The sample includes 20,000 to 25,000 distinct CDR3 sequences, 8.8% of them seen just once. Antigens of these TCRs are unknown. Noted time point: sample taken at primary tumor resection. The sequences come from lung tumor tissue, collected at surgery. These receptors were taken from a male donor with early-stage non-small cell lung cancer.

This clonotype came up a few times. The V call is TRBV7-8, the J call TRBJ2-2; the match to TRBD2 covers 7 bases. V lost 5 bases to trimming and J lost 2 bases; unmatched junction nucleotides: 11. This CDR3 has 17 residues. Looked up from germline, CDR1 is SGHVS and CDR2 is FQNEAQ. The CDR3 spells CASSDRRGRVNTGELFF. The CDR3 DNA reads TGTGCCAGCAGCGATCGTCGGGGGAGGGTAAACACCGGGGAGCTGTTTTTT.

In its sample, this clonotype was seen many times. V and J are TRBV20-1 and TRBJ2-1; D could derive from TRBD1 or TRBD2 (5 bases each). From germline, CDR1 is DFQATT and CDR2 SNEGSKA (reference sequence). The CDR3 consists of 13 residues. Trimming cost V 3 bases and J 2 bases, with 8 bases left between them. In nucleotides, the CDR3 is TGCAGTGCTAGTGAGGGGCCCTACAATGAGCAGTTCTTC. Translating it yields CSASEGPYNEQFF.

This clonotype was counted many times. This chain's CDR3 is CASSPREGPSGNTIYF. The CDR3 DNA reads TGTGCCAGCAGTCCCAGGGAGGGCCCCTCTGGAAACACCATATATTTT. V gene TRBV12-3 or TRBV12-4 combines with J gene TRBJ1-3, with a tentative D call TRBD1 (5 bases). CDR3 size: 16 residues. V was pared by 5 bases and J by 0 bases, with 14 bases between.

The genes are TRBV6-2 or TRBV6-3 and TRBJ2-7, with 7 bases matching TRBD1. V was pared by 9 bases and J by 3 bases, with 8 bases of the junction left unmatched. CDR1 is MNHEY, CDR2 SVGEGT, per germline. The CDR3 has 13 amino acids. CDR3 nucleotide sequence: TGTGCCAGACTCACGGCAGGGGGCTACGAGCAGTACTTC. Protein product: CARLTAGGYEQYF.

This clonotype was seen repeatedly, ten times or more. The chain has TRBV6-2 or TRBV6-3 and TRBJ2-3, with a tentative D call TRBD2 (5 bases). The CDR3 is 15 residues long. Trimming took 4 bases from V and 6 from J, leaving 17 bases between them. Germline V CDR1 and CDR2: MNHEY, SVGEGT. CDR3 sequence: CASSSTGGYFDTQYF. The CDR3 DNA sequence: TGTGCCAGCAGTTCTACCGGCGGGTATTTTGATACGCAGTATTTT.

Only a few counts were recorded for this clonotype. The chain employs TRBV6-2 or TRBV6-3 and TRBJ2-7; 10 bases line up with TRBD2. The CDR3 is 18 residues long. V lost 2 bases to trimming and J lost 4 bases; unmatched junction nucleotides: 14. Germline assignment: CDR1 MNHEY and CDR2 SVGEGT. CDR3 sequence (DNA): TGTGCCAGCAGTTACAGGGCCACTAGCGGGATCCCCCGATACGAGCAGTACTTC. As protein: CASSYRATSGIPRYEQYF.

The sample holds many counts of this clonotype. The chain employs TRBV19 and TRBJ2-4, with unresolved D. V dropped 4 bases and J dropped 0 bases, with 13 bases sitting between them. CDR1 and CDR2 from the germline V gene are LNHDA and SQIVND (reference sequence). The CDR3 is made up of 16 amino acids. In DNA form, the CDR3 reads TGTGCCAGTAGTAATTTGGCAGGTATAGCCAAAAACATTCAGTACTTC. It specifies CASSNLAGIAKNIQYF.

Ten or more counts support this clonotype. The chain links TRBV11-3 to TRBJ2-3, with 16 nucleotides matching TRBD2. V lost 4 bases and J lost 0; bases outside the gene matches: 4. Germline assignment: CDR1 SGHNT and CDR2 YENEEA. The CDR3 loop spans 18 amino acids. The CDR3 region has the DNA TGTGCCAGCAGCTGGGGACTAGCGGGAGGGCCTAGCACAGATACGCAGTATTTT. The encoded protein is CASSWGLAGGPSTDTQYF.

This clonotype was seen a handful of times. The chain uses TRBV4-3 and TRBJ1-2, with 8 bases identical to TRBD1. V was pared by 1 base and J by 7 bases, with 8 bases of the junction left unmatched. The CDR3 runs 15 residues. The germline gives CDR1 LGHNA, CDR2 YSLEER. The CDR3 DNA reads TGCGCCAGCAGCCAAGGTGTCAGGGGGCCTGGTGGCTACACCTTC. This gives the protein CASSQGVRGPGGYTF.

The sample holds many counts of this clonotype. This chain connects TRBV7-2 to TRBJ2-5; 11 nucleotides line up with TRBD2. The CDR3 has 16 amino acids. The V segment lost 1 base and the J segment 4 bases; nucleotides outside the gene matches: 5. Germline CDR1 is SGHTA and CDR2 is FQGNSA. The CDR3 here is CASSLGGTSGLETQYF. In nucleotides, the CDR3 is TGTGCCAGCAGCTTAGGCGGGACTAGCGGCCTAGAGACCCAGTACTTC.

This clonotype was observed a handful of times. The genes are TRBV7-2 and TRBJ2-5; D might be TRBD1 or TRBD2, each matching 7 bases. The CDR3 sequence is 14 residues long. V gave up 8 bases and J gave up 2 bases, with 15 bases separating them. Germline CDR1 SGHTA, CDR2 FQGNSA. The CDR3 protein is CASQAGGAQETQYF. CDR3 sequence (DNA): TGTGCCAGCCAGGCAGGGGGGGCACAAGAGACCCAGTACTTC.

This clonotype was detected ten times or more. The chain links TRBV5-4 to TRBJ2-5; D possibly matches TRBD1 or TRBD2 (5 bases each). In germline, CDR1 is SGHNT, CDR2 YYREEE (reference sequence). V was clipped by 0 bases and J by 3 bases, with 9 bases between them. The CDR3 length is 14 residues. Written as DNA, the CDR3 is TGTGCCAGCAGCTTGGAAGGGACCAAAGAGACCCAGTACTTC. This encodes CASSLEGTKETQYF.

This clonotype was seen only a few times. The chain combines TRBV20-1 with TRBJ2-1, with 11 bases fitting TRBD2. The CDR3 is 15 residues long. Germline V gene sequence: CDR1 DFQATT, CDR2 SNEGSKA (reference sequence). V gave up 4 bases and J gave up 4 bases; unmatched junction bases: 6. For the CDR3, the DNA is TGCAGTGCTACCCCCGGGACTAGCGGTTACAATGAGCAGTTCTTC. Translation gives CSATPGTSGYNEQFF.

This clonotype was counted only a few times. The J gene is TRBJ2-3, the V gene TRBV25-1; 7 bases agree with TRBD1. V was pared by 5 bases and J by 4 bases, with 3 bases of the junction left unmatched. Germline loops: CDR1 MGHDK, CDR2 SYGVNS. CDR3 length equals 13 residues. The CDR3: CASSRQGADTQYF. The CDR3 DNA follows: TGTGCCAGCAGTAGACAGGGCGCAGATACGCAGTATTTT.

At least ten counts were recorded for this clonotype. The genes are TRBV21-1 and TRBJ2-3; TRBD2 is the table's D call, not checked against the DNA. TRBV21-1 is a known pseudogene. CDR3 length: 18 residues. This CDR3 is CASSKGIREGLTTDTQYF. The CDR3, as DNA: TGTGCCAGCAGCAAAGGAATACGGGAGGGACTAACCACAGATACGCAGTATTTT.

This clonotype was observed many times. V gene TRBV19 combines with J gene TRBJ2-1, with D possibly matching TRBD1 (5 bases). The CDR3 has 16 amino acids. V was cut by 5 bases and J by 2 bases, with 16 bases left in between. CDR1 is LNHDA and CDR2 is SQIVND in the germline V gene (reference sequence). The CDR3 sequence: CASSPQVGRAYNEQFF. The CDR3 region has the DNA TGTGCCAGTAGTCCGCAGGTTGGCAGGGCCTACAATGAGCAGTTCTTC.

V gene TRBV5-1 combines with J gene TRBJ1-1; tentative D call: TRBD1 (5 bases). V was shortened by 1 base and J by 3 bases, with 7 bases between the two germline ends. The CDR3 sequence is 13 residues long. In germline, CDR1 is SGHRS, CDR2 YFSETQ. The CDR3 DNA is TGCGCCAGCAGCTTGAGGGGAGACACTGAAGCTTTCTTT. This encodes CASSLRGDTEAFF.

At least ten counts were recorded for this clonotype. The rearrangement links TRBV5-1 to TRBJ1-1; TRBD1 aligns across 7 bases. V dropped 3 bases and J dropped 4; count of bases not matched to a gene: 9. Germline V gives CDR1 SGHRS, CDR2 YFSETQ. The CDR3 extends over 15 amino acids. The DNA of the CDR3 is TGCGCCAGCAGCTGGGAGGGACAGCTGGGCACTGAAGCTTTCTTT. It translates to CASSWEGQLGTEAFF.

At least ten counts were recorded for this clonotype. CDR3 in amino acids: CASSFGVQRRGEQYF. The CDR3 bases are TGTGCCAGCAGTTTCGGGGTTCAGCGCAGGGGCGAGCAGTACTTC. V gene TRBV28 combines with J gene TRBJ2-7; D is perhaps TRBD1 (6 bases). The CDR3 is 15 amino acids. CDR1 MDHEN and CDR2 SYDVKM come from the germline V gene. Trimming pared 3 bases from V and 6 bases from J, leaving 18 bases between.

The chain links TRBV29-1 to TRBJ2-5, with D possibly matching TRBD1 (6 bases). CDR3 length equals 13 residues. Germline V gives CDR1 SQVTM, CDR2 ANQGSEA. The V end was cut by 6 bases, the J end by 0 bases, with 11 bases between. CDR3: CSVGRDNQETQYF. In nucleotides, the CDR3 is TGCAGCGTCGGCCGGGACAACCAAGAGACCCAGTACTTC.

This clonotype was detected ten times or more. V and J are TRBV28 and TRBJ1-2, with D uncertain. V shed 5 bases and J shed 4 bases, with 11 bases lying between them. This CDR3 is built from 13 residues. Germline V gene lookup returns CDR1 MDHEN and CDR2 SYDVKM. The CDR3 here is CASSVSLLYGYTF. The CDR3 nucleotides are TGTGCCAGCAGTGTCTCCCTACTCTATGGCTACACCTTC.

A few counts support this clonotype. The chain carries TRBV20-1 and TRBJ2-3, with 13 bases that match TRBD2. Trimming cost V 4 bases and J 7 bases; bases outside gene matches: 5. The germline V gene has CDR1 DFQATT and CDR2 SNEGSKA (reference sequence). The CDR3 consists of 14 residues. The DNA of the CDR3 is TGCAGTGCTACCCGGACTAGCGGGAGATATACGCAGTATTTT. This encodes CSATRTSGRYTQYF.

This clonotype came up many times. DNA of the CDR3: TGCAGTGCTAGAGATCCCCAGGGGGTTGGAGCTTTCTTT. It codes for CSARDPQGVGAFF. This chain joins TRBV20-1 and TRBJ1-1, with 7 nucleotides matching TRBD1. There are 13 residues in the CDR3. Trimming at V came to 0 bases and at J to 10 bases, leaving 8 bases not matched to a gene. Germline V lookup: CDR1 DFQATT, CDR2 SNEGSKA (reference sequence).

This clonotype has ten or more counts. The rearrangement joins TRBV27 to TRBJ2-3; D is tentatively TRBD1 or TRBD2 (5 bases each). V was pared by 11 bases and J by 1 base, with 13 bases between. The CDR3 is 13 residues long. In germline, CDR1 is MNHEY, CDR2 SMNVEV (reference sequence). The chain's CDR3 is CAVGVGGTDTQYF. DNA for the CDR3: TGTGCCGTGGGGGTTGGGGGCACAGATACGCAGTATTTT.

There are many counts of this clonotype. The V call is TRBV11-2, the J call TRBJ2-3, with D possibly matching TRBD2 (5 bases). This CDR3 is 12 amino acids long. The V gene's germline CDR1 is SGHAT and CDR2 FQNNGV. V lost 6 bases to trimming and J lost 4 bases, with 8 bases between them. The CDR3: CASRLGADTQYF. CDR3 DNA: TGTGCCAGCAGACTCGGGGCAGATACGCAGTATTTT.